This is a list of T cell receptor beta chains from one sample in a study of blood T cell repertoires in COVID-19. Sequenced by immunoSEQ multiplex PCR; TCRdb stores in-frame clones only, minus some. The data contain about 210,000 clones, 83% of them seen just once; the ten biggest clones take up under 3.5%. Material: peripheral blood. Source of these receptors: a man aged 45-65 years with active or convalescent COVID-19. The CDR3 runs from the conserved cysteine through the conserved F or W. The D gene is left open where the match is weak. Clone size is given for some rows only: seen once, a few or many times, or a class if the clone is expanded.

d_gene,abundance,j_gene,len,v_gene,CDR3aa,CDR3nt
NA,few,TRBJ1-1,15,TRBV6-2/TRBV6-3,CASSASGEAGTEAFF,TGTGCCAGCAGTGCTAGTGGAGAGGCCGGCACTGAAGCTTTCTTT
NA,once,TRBJ1-1,15,TRBV5-1,CASSFTGIRNTEAFF,TGCGCCAGCAGCTTTACAGGGATAAGGAACACTGAAGCTTTCTTT
NA,NA,TRBJ2-2,15,TRBV18,CASSPPSTNTGELFF,TGTGCCAGCTCACCACCCAGTACGAACACCGGGGAGCTGTTTTTT
TRBD1,NA,TRBJ2-4,15,TRBV27,CASSSYRDRENIQYF,TGTGCCAGCAGTTCTTACCGGGACAGGGAAAACATTCAGTACTTC
NA,NA,TRBJ1-4,16,TRBV27,CASRSTWGGVNEKLFF,TGTGCCAGCAGATCTACCTGGGGAGGGGTTAATGAAAAACTGTTTTTT
TRBD2,NA,TRBJ2-5,15,TRBV4-3,CASSQGGELQETQYF,TGCGCCAGCAGCCAGGGGGGGGAACTCCAAGAGACCCAGTACTTC
TRBD2,NA,TRBJ2-3,15,TRBV5-6,CASSLGLAGEDTQYF,TGTGCCAGCAGCTTGGGACTAGCGGGCGAAGATACGCAGTATTTT
TRBD1,NA,TRBJ2-3,14,TRBV9,CASTHRGLTDTQYF,TGTGCCAGCACCCACAGGGGTCTGACAGATACGCAGTATTTT
TRBD2,NA,TRBJ2-5,18,TRBV7-8,CASLPLRGPSGREETQYF,TGTGCCAGCCTCCCCCTTAGAGGTCCTAGCGGGCGGGAAGAGACCCAGTACTTC
TRBD1,once,TRBJ1-6,17,TRBV19,CASSIQETGWSESPLHF,TGTGCCAGTAGTATTCAGGAGACAGGGTGGTCAGAATCACCCCTCCACTTT
NA,NA,TRBJ1-2,15,TRBV5-1,CASSLAEGLDYGYTF,TGCGCCAGCAGCTTGGCCGAGGGTCTCGACTATGGCTACACCTTC
NA,NA,TRBJ2-7,12,TRBV7-2,CASSLGGHRQYF,TGTGCCAGCAGCTTAGGGGGGCACCGACAGTACTTC
NA,NA,TRBJ2-7,14,TRBV2,CASSAGPPSYEQYF,TGTGCCAGCAGTGCAGGGCCCCCGTCCTACGAGCAGTACTTC
TRBD1,NA,TRBJ2-1,17,TRBV5-1,CASSLAVLRTGLNEQFF,TGCGCCAGCAGCTTGGCAGTTTTACGGACAGGGCTCAATGAGCAGTTCTTC
TRBD2,NA,TRBJ2-1,17,TRBV5-4,CASSPGPSGNGYNEQFF,TGTGCCAGCAGCCCCGGACCTAGCGGGAACGGGTACAATGAGCAGTTCTTC
TRBD1,NA,TRBJ1-4,19,TRBV27,CASRTIGQGAHRGAEKLFF,TGTGCCAGCAGAACCATCGGACAGGGGGCGCATCGAGGGGCTGAAAAACTGTTTTTT
TRBD1,NA,TRBJ2-2,14,TRBV28,CATSTGLNTGELFF,TGTGCCACCTCGACAGGGTTGAACACCGGGGAGCTGTTTTTT
TRBD1,NA,TRBJ2-7,16,TRBV10-3,CAISEMDRGYRYEQYF,TGTGCCATCAGTGAGATGGACAGGGGGTATCGCTACGAGCAGTACTTC
NA,NA,TRBJ2-2,13,TRBV5-1,CASSHLDAGELFF,TGCGCCAGCAGCCACCTAGACGCCGGGGAGCTGTTTTTT
TRBD2,many,TRBJ2-5,15,TRBV6-5,CASDSGGGGGETQYF,TGTGCCAGCGATTCGGGGGGGGGCGGCGGAGAGACCCAGTACTTC
NA,NA,TRBJ2-7,15,TRBV28,CASSSLGDSTREQYF,TGTGCCAGCAGTTCCCTAGGGGACTCGACCCGCGAGCAGTACTTC
TRBD1,NA,TRBJ2-5,15,TRBV11-1,CASSRTSGGRETQYF,TGTGCCAGCAGCCGTACATCAGGGGGACGCGAGACCCAGTACTTC
TRBD1,NA,TRBJ2-7,16,TRBV18,CASSPPFDRAPYEQYF,TGTGCCAGCTCACCACCCTTCGACAGGGCCCCCTACGAGCAGTACTTC
NA,NA,TRBJ1-1,11,TRBV20-1,CSARDVTEAFF,TGCAGTGCTAGAGACGTTACTGAAGCTTTCTTT
NA,NA,TRBJ1-4,14,TRBV19,CASSISPGGEKLFF,TGTGCCAGTAGTATATCGCCCGGGGGTGAAAAACTGTTTTTT
TRBD2,NA,TRBJ2-7,15,TRBV27,CASRILGGRAYEQYF,TGTGCCAGCAGGATCTTAGGCGGGAGGGCCTACGAGCAGTACTTC
TRBD1,NA,TRBJ1-1,16,TRBV11-2,CASGWGQGAENTEAFF,TGTGCCAGTGGTTGGGGACAGGGGGCTGAGAACACTGAAGCTTTCTTT
NA,NA,TRBJ1-5,16,TRBV20-1,CSASSITGTWGQPQHF,TGCAGTGCTAGTTCCATAACCGGGACTTGGGGTCAGCCCCAGCATTTT
TRBD1,NA,TRBJ1-3,14,TRBV5-8,CASSSTGLRNTIYF,TGTGCCAGCAGCTCGACAGGGTTAAGAAACACCATATATTTT
NA,NA,TRBJ1-2,15,TRBV6-5,CASSRGIYATGGYTF,TGTGCCAGCAGTCGCGGCATCTACGCAACCGGTGGCTACACCTTC
TRBD1,NA,TRBJ2-1,16,TRBV28,CASSSVRDRGISEQFF,TGTGCCAGCAGTTCAGTCCGGGACAGGGGTATCAGTGAGCAGTTCTTC
TRBD2,NA,TRBJ2-1,16,TRBV24-1,CATSDRSGSSYNEQFF,TGTGCCACCAGTGACCGGAGCGGGAGCTCCTACAATGAGCAGTTCTTC
TRBD2,NA,TRBJ2-5,14,TRBV28,CASSSGGREETQYF,TGTGCCAGCAGTTCTGGCGGGAGGGAAGAGACCCAGTACTTC
NA,NA,TRBJ1-1,14,TRBV4-3,CASSQDAENTEAFF,TGCGCCAGCAGCCAAGACGCAGAGAACACTGAAGCTTTCTTT
NA,NA,TRBJ1-5,13,TRBV19,CASSMAAFQPQHF,TGTGCCAGTAGTATGGCGGCATTTCAGCCCCAGCATTTT
TRBD1,NA,TRBJ1-5,13,TRBV5-6,CASSLGTGPRVHF,TGTGCCAGCAGCTTAGGGACAGGCCCCCGGGTGCATTTT
TRBD2,NA,TRBJ2-3,16,TRBV7-3,CASSSRLAALFYTQYF,TGTGCCAGCAGCTCCCGACTAGCGGCCCTATTCTATACGCAGTATTTT
NA,NA,TRBJ1-3,13,TRBV15,CATSRGGGDTIYF,TGTGCCACCAGCAGAGGGGGGGGAGACACCATATATTTT
NA,NA,TRBJ2-7,12,TRBV12-3/TRBV12-4,CASTVGDREQYF,TGTGCCAGCACCGTGGGTGACAGGGAGCAGTACTTC
TRBD2,few,TRBJ2-7,16,TRBV4-2,CASSPAAGAGVYEQYF,TGTGCCAGCAGCCCCGCCGCTGGTGCGGGAGTCTACGAGCAGTACTTC
TRBD2,NA,TRBJ2-1,21,TRBV28,CASSLSDGTSGSFSSYNEQFF,TGTGCCAGCAGTTTGAGTGACGGGACTAGCGGGAGTTTTAGCTCCTACAATGAGCAGTTCTTC
NA,NA,TRBJ1-4,18,TRBV4-1,CASSSLPLSHLRNEKLFF,TGCGCCAGCAGCTCCCTCCCCCTCTCGCACCTTAGAAATGAAAAACTGTTTTTT
NA,NA,TRBJ1-5,16,TRBV6-1,CASSDASGGYDQPQHF,TGTGCCAGCAGTGATGCGTCCGGGGGTTACGATCAGCCCCAGCATTTT
NA,NA,TRBJ2-3,16,TRBV27,CASSSRTEPSTDTQYF,TGTGCCAGCAGTTCCCGGACAGAACCCAGCACAGATACGCAGTATTTT
NA,NA,TRBJ2-1,16,TRBV5-1,CASSPTTSLSYNEQFF,TGCGCCAGCAGCCCGACTACTAGCCTATCCTACAATGAGCAGTTCTTC
TRBD1,NA,TRBJ2-7,15,TRBV7-6,CASSLRGGSSYEQYF,TGTGCCAGCAGCTTACGAGGGGGCAGCTCCTACGAGCAGTACTTC
NA,few,TRBJ2-3,13,TRBV30,CAWNRDTPDTQYF,TGTGCCTGGAATCGGGACACCCCAGATACGCAGTATTTT
NA,NA,TRBJ2-1,14,TRBV28,CASRNRDLSNEQFF,TGTGCCAGCAGGAACCGGGATCTTAGCAATGAGCAGTTCTTC
TRBD1,NA,TRBJ2-7,15,TRBV30,CAWSGEQGAPYEQYF,TGTGCCTGGAGTGGGGAACAGGGGGCCCCCTACGAGCAGTACTTC
NA,NA,TRBJ2-3,13,TRBV19,CASSPRGTDTQYF,TGTGCCAGTAGTCCCCGGGGCACAGATACGCAGTATTTT
TRBD1,NA,TRBJ1-5,21,TRBV19,CASSILPGQMTSEYGNQPQHF,TGTGCCAGTAGTATATTACCGGGACAGATGACCTCCGAGTATGGCAATCAGCCCCAGCATTTT
NA,NA,TRBJ1-1,16,TRBV7-6,CASSLGAAFGYTEAFF,TGTGCCAGCAGCTTAGGGGCAGCCTTCGGCTACACTGAAGCTTTCTTT
NA,NA,TRBJ1-1,19,TRBV6-6,CASSYGGGGGVWVNTEAFF,TGTGCCAGCAGCTATGGCGGGGGTGGCGGTGTATGGGTGAACACTGAAGCTTTCTTT